This T cell receptor delta chain was obtained from a study of Vδ1+ human thymocytes. Study results and caveats: Unlike peripheral blood Vdelta1+ controls, thymic delta-chain sequences included 20% to 25% Vdelta2 and few Vdelta3. Thymic TRG and TRD repertoires appeared highly polyclonal, with Gaussian CDR3 length distributions.

In this sample, this clone turned up a few times. The antigen is undetermined. Extracted RNA was reverse transcribed into cDNA. CDR3 amplicons came from multiplex PCR with pooled V-gene forward and constant-region reverse primers. TCRdb re-processed the multiplex PCR reads via CATT. Here the sample spans under 85,000 delta-chain clones, around 32% being singletons. After removal of 3 bases from V and 1 base from J, the junction contained 20 bases not matched to a gene. The CDR3 contains 20 residues. The V gene's germline CDR1 is TSWWSYY and CDR2 QGS. Sequencing was done on a sample of Vdelta1+ gamma-delta thymocytes from the thymus. Subset specified: FACS-sorted CD3+ TCRalphabeta- TCRVdelta1+ TCRVdelta2- thymocytes. The sequence was obtained from a boy younger than two who had congenital heart surgery. V gene TRDV1 combines with J gene TRDJ1; 7 positions match TRDD3. The CDR3 region has the DNA TGTGCTCTTGGGGAGTTTCTTATCCTATCTTACTGGGGCTTCACCGATAAACTCATCTTT. This encodes CALGEFLILSYWGFTDKLIF.